The 26 T cell receptor beta chains reported below all come from one sample, sequenced in a study of long-term antiretroviral therapy in people with HIV. The assay used was immunoSEQ (version v3.0), run at survey level. Libraries were prepared by immunoSEQ multiplex PCR; TCRdb keeps only in-frame clonotypes and omits some of them. The data show 28,000 or so clones, around 78% seen once. The material sequenced was unsorted PBMCs, taken 1.5 years before starting antiretroviral therapy. These receptors originate from a man in his late teens or twenties with HIV.

V is TRBV30 and J is TRBJ2-4; D unresolved. V gave up 0 bases and J gave up 8 bases, with 8 bases separating them. The CDR3 extends over 12 amino acids. Germline V gene data show CDR1 as GTSNPN and CDR2 as SVGIG (reference sequence). CDR3 DNA: TGTGCCTGGAGTGTACGAGGAGACATTCAGTACTTC. This gives the protein CAWSVRGDIQYF.

The CDR3: CASSQAGTGGDEQYF. The CDR3 region has the DNA TGCGCCAGCAGTCAAGCCGGGACAGGGGGCGACGAGCAGTACTTC. The V call is TRBV23-1, the J call TRBJ2-7, with 12 bases matching TRBD1. TRBV23-1 belongs to the ORF category, with a function that is uncertain. There are 15 residues in the CDR3. V gave up 2 bases and J gave up 5 bases; unmatched junction bases: 4.

The chain joins TRBV30 to TRBJ1-5; TRBD1 is a possible D gene (5 bases). Germline assignment: CDR1 GTSNPN and CDR2 SVGIG (reference sequence). The CDR3 covers 13 residues. V lost 2 bases, J lost 7 bases, and 12 bases lay in between. The CDR3 reads CAWSPRGKQPQHF. The CDR3 region has the DNA TGTGCCTGGAGTCCGCGGGGGAAACAGCCCCAGCATTTT.

The rearrangement joins TRBV18 to TRBJ1-4, with TRBD1 as a possible D gene (6 bases). CDR3 size: 20 residues. V was cut by 3 bases and J by 2 bases, with 25 bases left in between. The germline gives CDR1 KGHSH, CDR2 LQKENI. The chain's CDR3 is CASSPRGSTLRGATNEKLFF. The CDR3 DNA follows: TGTGCCAGCTCACCCCGGGGCTCGACACTCCGGGGGGCTACTAATGAAAAACTGTTTTTT.

This clone is a singleton in its sample. The gene calls are TRBV5-4 and TRBJ2-3, with a possible D match to TRBD2 (6 bases). Between the trimmed V and J ends, which lost 5 bases and 2 bases, there was a span of 18 bases. Germline lookup yields CDR1 SGHNT and CDR2 YYREEE (reference sequence). The CDR3 covers 16 residues. CDR3 in DNA: TGTGCCAGCAGATTCGGACTATTACGGGACACAGATACGCAGTATTTT. Translating gives CASRFGLLRDTDTQYF. Full variable domain (remainder filled in from reference TRBV5-4 and TRBJ2-3): ETGVTQSPTHLIKTRGQQVTLRCSSQSGHNTVSWYQQALGQGPQFIFQYYREEENGRGNFPPRFSGLQFPNYSSELNVNALELDDSALYLCASRFGLLRDTDTQYFGPGTRLTVL.

The genes are TRBV6-6 and TRBJ1-6; a possible D gene is TRBD1 (6 bases). V was trimmed by 5 bases and J by 9 bases, leaving 14 bases between them. Looked up from germline, CDR1 is MNHNY and CDR2 is SVGAGI (reference sequence). CDR3 length: 14 amino acids. This CDR3 reads CASSPLGGPSPLHF. The DNA for the CDR3 is TGTGCCAGCAGTCCCTTGGGGGGGCCTTCACCCCTCCACTTT.

The V and J genes are TRBV10-1 and TRBJ1-1; weak D call: TRBD1 (5 bases). Deletions cut 6 bases from V and 3 bases from J, with 11 bases between. The CDR3 contains 13 residues. CDR1 is WNHNN and CDR2 is SYGVQD in the germline V gene (reference sequence). The CDR3, as DNA: TGCGCCAGCAGAATGACGGGGGACACTGAAGCTTTCTTT. Its protein is CASRMTGDTEAFF.

V is TRBV18 and J is TRBJ2-4, with D uncertain. The CDR3 loop spans 15 amino acids. The V gene lost 1 base and the J gene lost 1 base, with 8 bases spanning the gap. Germline V CDR1 and CDR2: KGHSH, LQKENI. As DNA, the CDR3 is TGTGCCAGCTCACCACAGGGTTCGGCCAAAAACATTCAGTACTTC. As protein: CASSPQGSAKNIQYF.

A single count supports this clone. The V call is TRBV7-9, the J call TRBJ1-4; no reliable D call. Germline CDR1 and CDR2: SEHNR and FQNEAQ (reference sequence). This CDR3 is built from 11 residues. V lost 8 bases, J lost 8 bases, and 9 bases lay in between. The CDR3 loop is CASSHSEKLFF. Written as DNA, the CDR3 is TGTGCCAGCTCCCACAGCGAAAAACTGTTTTTT.

The CDR3 is CASSPSQGPYNTEAFF. The CDR3 coding sequence is TGTGCCAGCTCACCCTCTCAGGGTCCTTATAACACTGAAGCTTTCTTT. The chain joins TRBV18 to TRBJ1-1; weak D call: TRBD1 (5 bases). The V end was cut by 3 bases, the J end by 2 bases, with 16 bases between. This CDR3 region has 16 residues. Germline V gene sequence: CDR1 KGHSH, CDR2 LQKENI.

The V gene is TRBV19, the J gene TRBJ2-7; D is tentatively TRBD1 or TRBD2 (5 bases each). This CDR3 is built from 14 residues. CDR1 LNHDA and CDR2 SQIVND come from the germline V gene (reference sequence). V lost 5 bases and J lost 5, with 16 bases in between. CDR3 region: CASSHQTGAHEQYF. The DNA for the CDR3 is TGTGCCAGTAGTCACCAGACCGGGGCCCACGAGCAGTACTTC.

The CDR3 sequence: CASSLGGGPGNEQYF. In DNA form, the CDR3 reads TGTGCCAGCAGCTTAGGAGGAGGCCCCGGCAACGAGCAGTACTTC. The chain joins TRBV7-2 to TRBJ2-7, with D perhaps TRBD2 (5 bases). The CDR3 runs to 15 residues. Germline-derived CDR1 and CDR2 are SGHTA and FQGNSA. Trimming shortened V by 1 base and J by 5 bases, and 15 bases separated the two germline ends.

This clone appeared a single time. The sample carries other DNA sequences with the same CDR3. The chain couples TRBV29-1 to TRBJ1-5; TRBD1 matches at 7 bases. CDR3 size: 15 residues. The germline V gene has CDR1 SQVTM and CDR2 ANQGSEA. J gave up 6 bases and V 4 bases, and 12 bases lay outside the gene matches. The CDR3 region is CSVGSEGADRQPQHF. CDR3 nucleotide sequence: TGCAGCGTTGGTTCAGAGGGGGCAGATCGTCAGCCCCAGCATTTT.

The chain carries TRBV7-9 and TRBJ1-1; no reliable D call. In germline, CDR1 is SEHNR, CDR2 FQNEAQ (reference sequence). The CDR3 contains 15 residues. The V end lost 5 bases, the J end lost 3 bases, and 16 bases lay between the germline ends. For the CDR3, the DNA is TGTGCCAGCAGCCATCCCGGGAGGTGGGACACTGAAGCTTTCTTT. Translated: CASSHPGRWDTEAFF. Full variable domain (remainder filled in from reference TRBV7-9 and TRBJ1-1): DTGVSQNPRHKITKRGQNVTFRCDPISEHNRLYWYRQTLGQGPEFLTYFQNEAQLEKSRLLSDRFSAERPKGSFSTLEIQRTEQGDSAMYLCASSHPGRWDTEAFFGQGTRLTVV.

V is TRBV2 and J is TRBJ2-1; 8 bases are shared with TRBD2. Germline-derived CDR1 and CDR2 are SNHLY and FYNNEI. Losses at the gene ends were 2 bases for V and 8 bases for J; bases not matched to a gene: 5. The CDR3 is 14 residues long. Here the CDR3 DNA reads TGTGCCAGCAGTGAACTGATAGCGGGACATGAGCAGTTCTTC. This gives the protein CASSELIAGHEQFF.

The sample holds a few counts of this clone. The chain employs TRBV15 and TRBJ1-1; D call uncertain. The germline CDR1 and CDR2 sequences are LNHNV and YYDKDF (reference sequence). Deletions cut 11 bases from V and 1 base from J, with 14 bases between. The CDR3 has 13 amino acids. In DNA, the CDR3 is TGTGCCGGCAAAGTCGGGGAGAACACTGAAGCTTTCTTT. Translated, it gives CAGKVGENTEAFF.

This chain joins TRBV2 and TRBJ1-1; D gene ambiguous. The CDR3 spans 14 residues. The V end was cut by 2 bases, the J end by 3 bases, with 10 bases between. From germline, CDR1 is SNHLY and CDR2 FYNNEI. In nucleotides, the CDR3 is TGTGCCAGCAGTGAAAACCGGGGATACACTGAAGCTTTCTTT. Amino acid sequence: CASSENRGYTEAFF.

This clone was counted a single time. V is TRBV19 and J is TRBJ1-3; no definite D call. The germline gives CDR1 LNHDA, CDR2 SQIVND (reference sequence). The length of the CDR3 is 15 residues. V lost 6 bases, J lost 0 bases, and 12 bases lay in between. CDR3 nucleotides: TGTGCCAGTAGGGAGATCTTACGCTCTGGAAACACCATATATTTT. Amino acid sequence: CASREILRSGNTIYF.

V and J are TRBV19 and TRBJ2-2; no definite D call. The CDR3 sequence is 14 residues long. CDR1 and CDR2 from the germline V gene are LNHDA and SQIVND (reference sequence). Trimming cost V 1 base and J 4 bases, with 7 bases left between them. The CDR3 here is CASSIVASTGELFF. The DNA of the CDR3 is TGTGCCAGTAGTATAGTGGCCTCCACCGGGGAGCTGTTTTTT.

CDR3 loop: CASSPTRNNEQFF. The DNA of the CDR3 is TGCGCCAGCAGCCCTACTAGAAACAATGAGCAGTTCTTC. This rearrangement joins TRBV4-3 to TRBJ2-1; tentatively, D is TRBD2 (5 bases). CDR3 length equals 13 residues. Germline V gives CDR1 LGHNA, CDR2 YSLEER. The V and J ends lost 4 bases and 5 bases respectively, with 9 bases between them.

V is TRBV19 and J is TRBJ1-5; 9 bases line up with TRBD1. V was clipped by 7 bases and J by 5 bases; unmatched bases: 12. The CDR3 is 16 amino acids. CDR1 and CDR2 from the germline V gene are LNHDA and SQIVND (reference sequence). The CDR3 region is CASKWAFWTGDQPQHF. CDR3 in DNA: TGTGCCAGTAAATGGGCGTTTTGGACAGGGGATCAGCCCCAGCATTTT.

The chain combines TRBV29-1 with TRBJ2-7, with 10 bases aligning to TRBD2. V gave up 6 bases and J gave up 5 bases; unmatched junction bases: 13. CDR3 length: 15 amino acids. CDR1 SQVTM and CDR2 ANQGSEA come from the germline V gene. CDR3 DNA: TGCAGCGTCCCCACCGGAGCGGGAGGGGAGCACGAGCAGTACTTC. It codes for CSVPTGAGGEHEQYF.

The chain joins TRBV5-6 to TRBJ2-7, with 7 bases fitting TRBD1. After removal of 5 bases from V and 5 bases from J, the junction contained 4 bases not matched to a gene. From germline, CDR1 is SGHDT and CDR2 YYEEEE. The CDR3 length is 12 residues. The CDR3 sequence: CASRFTGDEQYF. CDR3 coding DNA: TGTGCCAGCAGATTCACAGGGGACGAGCAGTACTTC.

The chain joins TRBV9 to TRBJ2-3; D unresolved. This CDR3 contains 17 residues. Trimming took 3 bases from V and 4 from J, leaving 21 bases between them. The germline V gene has CDR1 SGDLS and CDR2 YYNGEE. The CDR3 DNA sequence: TGTGCCAGCAGCGGCTCCCGGGCCCCCGGCCCCGCAGATACGCAGTATTTT. This sequence encodes CASSGSRAPGPADTQYF.

The J gene is TRBJ2-5, the V gene TRBV4-1; 11 bases fit TRBD2. With 2 bases clipped from V and 4 bases from J, the junction kept 9 bases outside the gene matches. The germline V gene encodes CDR1 MGHRA and CDR2 YSYEKL. The CDR3 sequence is 17 residues long. CDR3 amino acids: CASSQTPSGGPGETQYF. Written as DNA, the CDR3 is TGCGCCAGCAGCCAAACCCCTAGCGGGGGGCCAGGAGAGACCCAGTACTTC.

This clone was detected only a few times. The V gene is TRBV15, the J gene TRBJ1-2; D gene ambiguous. The CDR3 contains 14 residues. Trimming cost V 4 bases and J 5 bases, with 14 bases left between them. The germline V gene has CDR1 LNHNV and CDR2 YYDKDF (reference sequence). The CDR3 coding sequence is TGTGCCACCAGCACGACCTCCGGGGATTATGGCTACACCTTC. Translation gives CATSTTSGDYGYTF.